This TCR beta chain was sequenced in a study of cytomegalovirus exposure and HLA in healthy donors. Trimming pared 5 bases from V and 3 bases from J, leaving 11 bases between. The CDR3 has 15 residues. Germline CDR1 LNHNV, CDR2 YYDKDF (reference sequence). The PCR made use of 60 Vbeta and 13 Jbeta primers. Produced via immunoSEQ multiplex PCR; TCRdb's table is partial and in-frame only. The sample holds approximately 160,000 clones, under 85% seen once. The table lists this clone with many counts. Source material: PBMCs. The chain combines TRBV15 with TRBJ2-6; unclear D gene. This clonotype was obtained from a woman in her twenties or thirties in good health and CMV-seronegative. The CDR3 nucleotides are TGTGCCACCAGCGGTGGTGGGCTTGGGGCCAACGTCCTGACTTTC. Protein: CATSGGGLGANVLTF.